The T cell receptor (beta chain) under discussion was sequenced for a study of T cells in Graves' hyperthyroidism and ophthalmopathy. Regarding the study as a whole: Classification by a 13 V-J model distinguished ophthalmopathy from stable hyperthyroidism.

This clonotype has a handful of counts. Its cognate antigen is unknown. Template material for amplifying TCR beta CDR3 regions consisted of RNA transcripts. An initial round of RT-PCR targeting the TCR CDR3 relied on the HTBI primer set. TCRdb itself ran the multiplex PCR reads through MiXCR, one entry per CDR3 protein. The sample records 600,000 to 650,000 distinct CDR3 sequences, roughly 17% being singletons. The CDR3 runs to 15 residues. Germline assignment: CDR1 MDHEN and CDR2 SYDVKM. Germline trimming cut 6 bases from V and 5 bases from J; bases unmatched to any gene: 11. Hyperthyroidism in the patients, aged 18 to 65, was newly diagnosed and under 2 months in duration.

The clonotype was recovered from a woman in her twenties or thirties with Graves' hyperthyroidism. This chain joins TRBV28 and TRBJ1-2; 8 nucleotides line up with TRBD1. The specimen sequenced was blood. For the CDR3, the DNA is TGTGCCAGCAGGGAAACTCAGGGGGCGCGTTATGGCTACACCTTC. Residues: CASRETQGARYGYTF.